This entry is about one T cell receptor beta chain. Original handling: Reference gene primer amplification gave nucleated cell count estimates. Data came from immunoSEQ multiplex PCR; TCRdb stores just in-frame clones and leaves some out. V and J calls plus clone size are reproduced from that table; the DNA served to infer D and trimming. The repertoire holds 400,000 to 450,000 clones, 80% to 90% seen once, with approximately 0.92% in the top ten. This sample was included in a study of blood T cell repertoires in COVID-19. Turning to the study itself: COVID-19 samples, acute and convalescent, were from the United States, Italy and Spain. Sample material is recorded as cDNA or gDNA derived from T cells, B-cell-depleted T cells, or PBMCs.

V was shortened by 3 bases and J by 1 base, with 19 bases between the two germline ends. Germline CDR1 and CDR2: LNHNV and YYDKDF (reference sequence). CDR3 length: 17 amino acids. This chain joins TRBV15 and TRBJ2-7; D is possibly TRBD2 (6 bases). The origin of this receptor is a man aged 18 to 35 with COVID-19, enrolled during active disease. Sequencing was performed on peripheral blood. The CDR3: CATSRSRITGASYEQYF. The CDR3, as DNA: TGTGCCACCAGCAGGTCCCGAATCACGGGAGCGTCCTACGAGCAGTACTTC.